This TCR beta chain was captured in a study of blood T cell repertoires in COVID-19. CDR3 size: 19 residues. Method: immunoSEQ multiplex PCR; TCRdb's copy keeps in-frame clones and lacks some. The table includes just over 250,000 clones, around nine tenths detected once. The chain couples TRBV12-1 to TRBJ2-1; TRBD2 reflects the table's D call only, with no check against the DNA. TRBV12-1 is marked as a pseudogene. Specimen: peripheral blood. This sequence originates from a man aged 40-49 years who had recovered from COVID-19. The CDR3 loop is CASSRRDSDDLSSYNEQFF. CDR3 coding DNA: TGTGCCAGCAGCCGCCGGGACTCGGACGATTTAAGCTCCTACAATGAGCAGTTCTTC.